This TCR beta chain is drawn from a study of T cells after yellow fever vaccination. For the study at large: Libraries from low-cell-number fractions were prepared with the SMART-Seq v4 Ultra Low Input RNA kit.

TCRdb passed the 5' RACE reads through MiXCR, listing each CDR3 protein once. There are a few hundred thousand distinct CDR3 sequences in the sample; 7.5% to 9% occur only once, and about a sixth lies in the top ten. This clonotype was observed a handful of times. CDR1 is DFQATT and CDR2 is SNEGSKA in the germline V gene (reference sequence). This CDR3 has 13 amino acids. Trimming stripped 5 bases from V and 7 bases from J, with 16 bases between. The sample was PBMCs, taken on the day of the first yellow fever vaccination. This chain links TRBV20-1 with TRBJ2-3; D gene unclear. This receptor was identified in a man aged 18 to 30 who received the YFV17D yellow fever vaccine. CDR3 nucleotides: TGCAGTGCTCCCGACTCCCCTGGGTATACGCAGTATTTT. It codes for CSAPDSPGYTQYF.